This paragraph reports one T cell receptor (beta chain). Its antigen is still unknown. This record belongs to a study of CD8+ T cells in alopecia areata. The treatment: oral pan-JAK inhibitor, 5-10 mg twice daily. Alopecia areata patients provided lesional scalp punch biopsies and peripheral blood, both collected for the study. Germline V lookup: CDR1 LGHNA, CDR2 YSLEER. Germline trimming cut 0 bases from V and 8 bases from J; bases unmatched to any gene: 9. This CDR3 comprises 15 residues. The study's findings and limits: Tissue-resident alphabeta T cells belonging to normal skin likewise get sequenced within scalp specimens. Many expanded lesional clones persisted in scalp and blood during tofacitinib.

In each case, RNA was isolated and then reverse transcribed into cDNA as the sequencing template. The assay was immunoSEQ multiplex PCR, and TCRdb's table has in-frame clones only and misses some. The sample yields 150,000 to 250,000 clones, about 60% seen once. The V and J genes are TRBV4-3 and TRBJ1-2, with TRBD1 matching 7 bases. The receptor comes from a human donor with alopecia areata. The sample consisted of CD4+ T cells sorted from blood, taken at week 4, from a patient treated with tofacitinib. The CDR3 is CASSQDGWQGDGYTF. The CDR3 DNA reads TGCGCCAGCAGCCAAGATGGTTGGCAGGGGGACGGCTACACCTTC.